Sequencing of this T cell receptor (beta chain) was carried out in a study of cytomegalovirus exposure and HLA in healthy donors. Note on this clone: Antigen: not known.

CDR3 length: 17 residues. After removal of 2 bases from V and 2 bases from J, the junction contained 8 bases not matched to a gene. In germline, CDR1 is LNHDA, CDR2 SQIVND (reference sequence). Primers included in the PCR were 60 Vbeta and 13 Jbeta primers. Some clones are missing from TCRdb's copy, which holds only in-frame ones; the method was immunoSEQ multiplex PCR. The table lists a few hundred thousand clones, just under 85% of them singletons. General study points: In vitro, a few CMV-associated chains proved specific for CMV antigens. Several of the most significant clusters were apparently associated with common viral pathogens in a later analysis.

This sequence was found in a woman between 40 and 55 years old in good health and CMV-seronegative. The chain employs TRBV19 and TRBJ2-3; 9 bases map to TRBD1. Sequenced: PBMCs. CDR3 sequence: CASSISPGQGITDTQYF. Written as DNA, the CDR3 is TGTGCCAGTAGTATAAGCCCGGGACAGGGTATCACAGATACGCAGTATTTT.